In its sample, the clone carrying this T cell receptor beta chain was seen a few times. Its antigen is still unknown. The data are from a study of T cell repertoires in cytomegalovirus infection. Study-wide results and caveats: Cumulated frequencies of public TCR beta families served to identify carriers of CMV plus the relevant HLA. CMV-specific TCR beta clonotypes restricted by HLA-C dominated the ex vivo response.

The CDR3 spans 14 residues. V dropped 2 bases and J dropped 0 bases, with 7 bases sitting between them. Germline V gene sequence: CDR1 MNHNY, CDR2 SVGAGI (reference sequence). TCRdb re-analysed the reads in MiXCR, keeping a single row per CDR3 protein. The sample comprises about 310,000 distinct CDR3 sequences, roughly 15% of which are singletons, and approximately 12% rests with the top ten. This TCR came from a human donor in good health (CMV status not recorded). Some clones in this sample may be carry-over from other donors' samples. The J gene is TRBJ2-5, the V gene TRBV6-6; D is undetermined. The source material was PBMCs. CDR3 residues: CASSYALHQETQYF. For the CDR3, the DNA is TGTGCCAGCAGTTACGCGCTCCACCAAGAGACCCAGTACTTC.